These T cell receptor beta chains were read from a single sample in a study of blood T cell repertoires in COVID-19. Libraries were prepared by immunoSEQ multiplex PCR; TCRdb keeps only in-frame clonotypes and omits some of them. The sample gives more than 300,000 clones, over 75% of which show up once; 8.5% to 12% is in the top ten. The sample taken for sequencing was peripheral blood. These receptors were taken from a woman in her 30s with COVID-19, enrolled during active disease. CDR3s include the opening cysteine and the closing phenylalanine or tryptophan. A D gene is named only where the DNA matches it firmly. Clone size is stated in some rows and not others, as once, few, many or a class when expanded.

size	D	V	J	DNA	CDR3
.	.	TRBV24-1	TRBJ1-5	TGTGCCACCAGTGAGGGGGGGGGCAATCAGCCCCAGCATTTT	CATSEGGGNQPQHF
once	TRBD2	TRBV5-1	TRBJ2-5	TGCGCCAGCAGCTTTTCTGGCGGGAGGGAGGGAGAGACCCAGTACTTC	CASSFSGGREGETQYF
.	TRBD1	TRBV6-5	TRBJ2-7	TGTGCCAGTCGGACAGGGAATGTTGACGAGCAGTACTTC	CASRTGNVDEQYF
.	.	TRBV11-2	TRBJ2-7	TGTGCCAGCAGCTTAGTCCGGGAGCGATCCTACGAGCAGTACTTC	CASSLVRERSYEQYF
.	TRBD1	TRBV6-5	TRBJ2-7	TGTGCCAGCACTATGACAGGGGGGAGGTACGAGCAGTACTTC	CASTMTGGRYEQYF
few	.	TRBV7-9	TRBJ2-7	TGTGCCAGCAGCTTAGCCCTTGGGACCGCGGAGGGGGAGCAGTACTTC	CASSLALGTAEGEQYF
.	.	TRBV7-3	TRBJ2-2	TGTGCCAGCAGCTCAGAGAGGACAGCCAACCCTGCGAACACCGGGGAGCTGTTTTTT	CASSSERTANPANTGELFF
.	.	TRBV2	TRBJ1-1	TGTGCCAGCATCCGGGACGGGGGGACTGAAGCTTTCTTT	CASIRDGGTEAFF
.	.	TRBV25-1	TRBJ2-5	TGTGCCAGCAGTGGAGGGGGGACCCAGTACTTC	CASSGGGTQYF
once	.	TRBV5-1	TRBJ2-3	TGCGCCAGCAGCTTGGCCCCGAGCGGAGGGAGCGCAGATACGCAGTATTTT	CASSLAPSGGSADTQYF
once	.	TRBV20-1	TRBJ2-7	TGCAGTGCGAACAGGGCCGAGCAGTACTTC	CSANRAEQYF
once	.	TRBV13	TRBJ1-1	TGTGCCAGCAGCTTAGATCGCACTCTATCGAACACTGAAGCTTTCTTT	CASSLDRTLSNTEAFF
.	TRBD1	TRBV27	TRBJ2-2	TGTGCCAGCAGTTTCGGGCCGACGCAGGGGGCCGGGGAGCTGTTTTTT	CASSFGPTQGAGELFF
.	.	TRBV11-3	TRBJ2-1	TGTGCCAGCAGCTTAAACCCGGGACTCCCGAGTCGCAATGAGCAGTTCTTC	CASSLNPGLPSRNEQFF
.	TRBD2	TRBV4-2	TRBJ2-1	TGTGCCAGCAGCCAAGATGAGACCGTACCGGGACTAGCGGGAGATGAGCAGTTCTTC	CASSQDETVPGLAGDEQFF
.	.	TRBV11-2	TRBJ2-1	TGTGCCAGCAGCCCGCGGGGGCCCTCCTACAATGAGCAGTTCTTC	CASSPRGPSYNEQFF
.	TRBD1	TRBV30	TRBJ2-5	TGTGCCTGGAGCGCCGGGACCAGGGGGCAAGAGACCCAGTACTTC	CAWSAGTRGQETQYF
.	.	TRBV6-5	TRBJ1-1	TGTGCCAGCAGGCCCCAAGACAGGAACACTGAAGCTTTCTTT	CASRPQDRNTEAFF
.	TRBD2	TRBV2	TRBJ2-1	TGTGCCAGCAATGGGGGGACTAGCGGTAGCAATGAGCAGTTCTTC	CASNGGTSGSNEQFF
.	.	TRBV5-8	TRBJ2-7	TGTGCCAGCAGCTTTAGGTCAGGGGATTTCTACGAGCAGTACTTC	CASSFRSGDFYEQYF
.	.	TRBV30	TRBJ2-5	TGTGCCTGGAGTGTACGGGGAGAGACCCAGTACTTC	CAWSVRGETQYF
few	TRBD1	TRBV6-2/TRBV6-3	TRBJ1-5	TGTGCCAGCAGTTACCTCTACAGGGGCGATCAGCCCCAGCATTTT	CASSYLYRGDQPQHF
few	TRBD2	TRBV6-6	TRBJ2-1	TGTGCCAGCAGTCATATGGGCCTGACTAGCGGGACCTCCTACAATGAGCAGTTCTTC	CASSHMGLTSGTSYNEQFF
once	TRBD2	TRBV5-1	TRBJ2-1	TGCGCCAGCAGCATACTAGCGGGAGGGCCGGATGAGCAGTTCTTC	CASSILAGGPDEQFF
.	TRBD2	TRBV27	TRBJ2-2	TGTGCCAGCAGTTTCGGGACTAGCGGGAGAGGGGTAGTGACCGGGGAGCTGTTTTTT	CASSFGTSGRGVVTGELFF
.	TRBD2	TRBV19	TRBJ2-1	TGTGCCAGTTCGCGGGAGGTTCGGAATGAGCAGTTCTTC	CASSREVRNEQFF
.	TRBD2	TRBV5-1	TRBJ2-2	TGCGCCAGCAGGGGGACTAGCGGGAGTGTGAACACCGGGGAGCTGTTTTTT	CASRGTSGSVNTGELFF
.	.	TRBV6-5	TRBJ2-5	TGTGCCAGCATGAGTCTAAAGAAGACCCAGTACTTC	CASMSLKKTQYF
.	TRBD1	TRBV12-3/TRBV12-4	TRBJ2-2	TGTGCCACACAGGGGACCGGGGAGCTGTTTTTT	CATQGTGELFF
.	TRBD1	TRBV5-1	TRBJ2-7	TGCGCCAGCAGCTTCTACCCGCAGGGGGCTTACGAGCAGTACTTC	CASSFYPQGAYEQYF
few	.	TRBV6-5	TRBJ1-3	TGTGCCAGCACCACTGGAAACACCATATATTTT	CASTTGNTIYF
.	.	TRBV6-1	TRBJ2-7	TGTGCCAGCAGTGAGAGGCTAGACTCGTCCTACGAGCAGTACTTC	CASSERLDSSYEQYF
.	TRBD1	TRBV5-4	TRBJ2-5	TGTGCCAGCAGCCCCCGGACAGGGGGCGCAGAGACCCAGTACTTC	CASSPRTGGAETQYF